These T cell receptor beta chains were read from a single sample in a study of blood T cell repertoires in COVID-19. The data were produced by immunoSEQ multiplex PCR, yet TCRdb's version contains in-frame clones alone and is incomplete. Seen here are around 200,000 clones, 80% to 90% observed once, and the top ten hold about 8.9%. The sample comprised peripheral blood. The receptors originated from a woman aged 45 to 65 with acute or convalescent COVID-19. Both conserved end residues are part of each CDR3. The order of the fields is D gene, J gene, V gene, clone size, CDR3 DNA, CDR3 protein. D genes are given only for firm matches. The size of a clone is reported for some rows only, either as once, few or many, or as a class for expanded clones.

d_call: TRBD2
j_call: TRBJ2-1
v_call: TRBV24-1
clone_size: NA
cdr3_nt: TGTGCCACCAGTGATTTGTCTACTAGCGGGGGGGGAAATGAGCAGTTCTTC
cdr3_aa: CATSDLSTSGGGNEQFF

d_call: NA
j_call: TRBJ2-7
v_call: TRBV5-4
clone_size: NA
cdr3_nt: TGTGCCAGCAGCTTGTTTGACTCTGAGCAGTACTTC
cdr3_aa: CASSLFDSEQYF

d_call: NA
j_call: TRBJ1-1
v_call: TRBV24-1
clone_size: NA
cdr3_nt: TGTGCCACCAGTGGTCAAAACACTGAAGCTTTCTTT
cdr3_aa: CATSGQNTEAFF

d_call: NA
j_call: TRBJ2-3
v_call: TRBV6-5
clone_size: NA
cdr3_nt: TGTGCCAGCAGTTACGGAGCGGCCAACACAGATACGCAGTATTTT
cdr3_aa: CASSYGAANTDTQYF

d_call: NA
j_call: TRBJ1-1
v_call: TRBV9
clone_size: few
cdr3_nt: TGTGCCAGCAGCGTAGTAGGAGAGTATGCTTTCTTT
cdr3_aa: CASSVVGEYAFF

d_call: TRBD1
j_call: TRBJ2-7
v_call: TRBV5-4
clone_size: once
cdr3_nt: TGTGCCAGTCAGGGGACAGCTTCCTACGAGCAGTACTTC
cdr3_aa: CASQGTASYEQYF

d_call: TRBD2
j_call: TRBJ2-1
v_call: TRBV24-1
clone_size: NA
cdr3_nt: TGTGCCACCAGTGATTGGGGGGGGAGATCCCCGTCTAATGAGCAGTTCTTC
cdr3_aa: CATSDWGGRSPSNEQFF

d_call: NA
j_call: TRBJ1-6
v_call: TRBV11-2
clone_size: NA
cdr3_nt: TGTGCCAGCAGCTCGCAGGTGAATAATTCACCCCTCCACTTT
cdr3_aa: CASSSQVNNSPLHF

d_call: NA
j_call: TRBJ2-2
v_call: TRBV11-2
clone_size: NA
cdr3_nt: TGTGCCAGCACCCGGGGGACCGGGGAGCTGTTTTTT
cdr3_aa: CASTRGTGELFF

d_call: TRBD1
j_call: TRBJ1-2
v_call: TRBV24-1
clone_size: NA
cdr3_nt: TGTGCCACCAGTGACCTCGGGACAGACTATGGCTACACCTTC
cdr3_aa: CATSDLGTDYGYTF

d_call: TRBD2
j_call: TRBJ2-2
v_call: TRBV7-9
clone_size: NA
cdr3_nt: TGTGCCAGCAGCTCTCCCCTCAGCGGGAGGCTTTCCGGGGAGCTGTTTTTT
cdr3_aa: CASSSPLSGRLSGELFF

d_call: TRBD1
j_call: TRBJ1-3
v_call: TRBV5-1
clone_size: NA
cdr3_nt: TGCGCCAGCAGCTTGGGGACAGGGGGAAACACCATATATTTT
cdr3_aa: CASSLGTGGNTIYF

d_call: TRBD1
j_call: TRBJ2-2
v_call: TRBV18
clone_size: many
cdr3_nt: TGTGCCAGCTCACCACGGACAGGGGCGAACACCGGGGAGCTGTTTTTT
cdr3_aa: CASSPRTGANTGELFF

d_call: TRBD1
j_call: TRBJ1-2
v_call: TRBV29-1
clone_size: NA
cdr3_nt: TGCAGCGTCGGGACAGTGGGTAACTATGGCTACACCTTC
cdr3_aa: CSVGTVGNYGYTF

d_call: NA
j_call: TRBJ2-2
v_call: TRBV28
clone_size: once
cdr3_nt: TGTGCCAGCAGTTTATCCTACACCGGGGAGCTGTTTTTT
cdr3_aa: CASSLSYTGELFF

d_call: NA
j_call: TRBJ2-3
v_call: TRBV29-1
clone_size: once
cdr3_nt: TGCAGCGTTGAGTTGCAGGGATCCCCCACAGATACGCAGTATTTT
cdr3_aa: CSVELQGSPTDTQYF

d_call: NA
j_call: TRBJ2-6
v_call: TRBV28
clone_size: once
cdr3_nt: TGTGCCAGCAGTTTATCCCCTCGGGGCTCTGGGGCCAACGTCCTGACTTTC
cdr3_aa: CASSLSPRGSGANVLTF

d_call: TRBD1
j_call: TRBJ2-7
v_call: TRBV5-6
clone_size: NA
cdr3_nt: TGTGCCAGCAGCTGGGGACAGGGCGAGCAGTACTTC
cdr3_aa: CASSWGQGEQYF

d_call: NA
j_call: TRBJ1-1
v_call: TRBV5-1
clone_size: NA
cdr3_nt: TGCGCCAGCAGCTTGGAGGCAGGGATAGCCACTGAAGCTTTCTTT
cdr3_aa: CASSLEAGIATEAFF

d_call: TRBD1
j_call: TRBJ1-5
v_call: TRBV19
clone_size: NA
cdr3_nt: TGTGCCAGTAGTCCCAGACAGGGGGGGAATCAGCCCCAGCATTTT
cdr3_aa: CASSPRQGGNQPQHF

d_call: NA
j_call: TRBJ2-7
v_call: TRBV2
clone_size: once
cdr3_nt: TGTGCCAGCAGTGAAGCGGGGCAGGGAATGAGCGAGCAGTACTTC
cdr3_aa: CASSEAGQGMSEQYF

d_call: NA
j_call: TRBJ2-7
v_call: TRBV7-8
clone_size: NA
cdr3_nt: TGTGCCAGCAGTTTCTACCGCGGGGTTCGGGGATCCTACGAGCAGTACTTC
cdr3_aa: CASSFYRGVRGSYEQYF

d_call: TRBD2
j_call: TRBJ2-3
v_call: TRBV9
clone_size: NA
cdr3_nt: TGTGCCAGCAGCGGTAGCGGGAGGGGGACAGATACGCAGTATTTT
cdr3_aa: CASSGSGRGTDTQYF